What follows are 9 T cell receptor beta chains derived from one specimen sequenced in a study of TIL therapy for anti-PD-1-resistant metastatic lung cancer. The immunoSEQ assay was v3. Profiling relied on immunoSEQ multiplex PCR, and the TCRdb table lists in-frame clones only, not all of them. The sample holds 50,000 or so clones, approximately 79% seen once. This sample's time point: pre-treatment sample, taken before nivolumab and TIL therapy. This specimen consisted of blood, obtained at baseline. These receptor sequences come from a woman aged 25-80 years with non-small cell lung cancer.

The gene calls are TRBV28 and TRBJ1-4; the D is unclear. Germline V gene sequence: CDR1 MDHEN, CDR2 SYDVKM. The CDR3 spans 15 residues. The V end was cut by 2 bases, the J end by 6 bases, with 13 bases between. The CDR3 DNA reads TGTGCCAGCAGTTTACCGGACGTTCAATATGAAAAACTGTTTTTT. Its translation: CASSLPDVQYEKLFF.

The CDR3 nucleotides are TGTGCCAGCAGCCGGGGACAGACGAACACTGAAGCTTTCTTT. Its protein product is CASSRGQTNTEAFF. V is TRBV4-2 and J is TRBJ1-1; 7 nucleotides agree with TRBD1. Germline V gene sequence: CDR1 LGHNA, CDR2 YNFKEQ. The junction had 3 bases not matched to a gene; V was cut back by 4 bases and J by 1 base. The CDR3 length is 14 residues.

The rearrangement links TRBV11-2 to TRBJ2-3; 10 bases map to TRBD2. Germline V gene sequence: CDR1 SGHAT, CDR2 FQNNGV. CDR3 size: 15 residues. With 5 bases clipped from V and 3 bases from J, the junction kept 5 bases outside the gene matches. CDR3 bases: TGTGCCAGCAGCCCCCTAGCGGGAGTAACAGATACGCAGTATTTT. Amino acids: CASSPLAGVTDTQYF.

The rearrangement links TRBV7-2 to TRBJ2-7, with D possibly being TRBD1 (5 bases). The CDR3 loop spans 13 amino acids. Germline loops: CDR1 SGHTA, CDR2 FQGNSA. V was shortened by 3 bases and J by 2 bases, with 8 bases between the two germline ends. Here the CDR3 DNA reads TGTGCCAGCAGCTTGACAGAGGCCTACGAGCAGTACTTC. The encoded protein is CASSLTEAYEQYF.

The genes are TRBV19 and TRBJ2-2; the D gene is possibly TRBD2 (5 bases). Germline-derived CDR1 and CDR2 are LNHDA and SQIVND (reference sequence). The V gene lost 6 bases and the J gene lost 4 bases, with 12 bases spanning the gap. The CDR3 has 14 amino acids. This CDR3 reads CASSYQRSTGELFF. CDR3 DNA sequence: TGTGCCAGTAGCTATCAGCGGAGCACCGGGGAGCTGTTTTTT.

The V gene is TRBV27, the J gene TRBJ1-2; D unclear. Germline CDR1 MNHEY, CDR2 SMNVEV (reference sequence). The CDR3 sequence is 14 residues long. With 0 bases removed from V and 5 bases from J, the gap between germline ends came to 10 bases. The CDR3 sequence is CASSLSYPPYGYTF. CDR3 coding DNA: TGTGCCAGCAGTTTATCGTATCCCCCTTATGGCTACACCTTC.

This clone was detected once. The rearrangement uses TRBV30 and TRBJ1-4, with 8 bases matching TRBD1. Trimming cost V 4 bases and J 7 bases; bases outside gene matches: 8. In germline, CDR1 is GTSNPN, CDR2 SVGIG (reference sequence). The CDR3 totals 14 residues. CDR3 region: CAWNPQDRAEKLFF. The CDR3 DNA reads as TGTGCCTGGAACCCTCAGGACAGGGCTGAAAAACTGTTTTTT.

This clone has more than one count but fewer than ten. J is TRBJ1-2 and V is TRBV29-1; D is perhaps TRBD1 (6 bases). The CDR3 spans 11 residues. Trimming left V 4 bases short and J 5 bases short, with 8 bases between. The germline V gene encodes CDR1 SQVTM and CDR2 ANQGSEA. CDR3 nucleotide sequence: TGCAGCGTTGGAGGGGGTTATGGCTACACCTTC. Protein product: CSVGGGYGYTF.

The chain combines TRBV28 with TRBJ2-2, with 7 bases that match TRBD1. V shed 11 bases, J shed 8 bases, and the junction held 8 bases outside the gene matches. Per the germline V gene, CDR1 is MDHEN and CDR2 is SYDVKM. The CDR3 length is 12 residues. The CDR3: CAATDRVGELFF. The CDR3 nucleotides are TGTGCCGCAACCGACAGGGTGGGGGAGCTGTTTTTT.